One and the same sample provided the 28 T cell receptor beta chains below, sequenced in a study of cytomegalovirus exposure and HLA in healthy donors. Profiling relied on immunoSEQ multiplex PCR, and the TCRdb table lists in-frame clones only, not all of them. There are more than 110,000 clones in the sample; approximately 87% occur only once, and roughly 3% lies in the top ten. The sequencing input was PBMCs. All receptors come from a young man in good health and CMV-seronegative.

This rearrangement joins TRBV28 to TRBJ1-2; D gene unclear. The CDR3 is 12 residues long. V lost 2 bases, J lost 4 bases, and 5 bases lay in between. CDR1 and CDR2 from the germline V gene are MDHEN and SYDVKM. CDR3 residues: CASSLEGYGYTF. In nucleotides, the CDR3 is TGTGCCAGCAGTTTAGAGGGCTATGGCTACACCTTC.

The gene calls are TRBV11-3 and TRBJ2-5; TRBD1 is a possible D gene (5 bases). Looked up from germline, CDR1 is SGHNT and CDR2 is YENEEA. Trimming removed 7 bases from V and 4 bases from J, with 25 bases in between. CDR3 length: 17 amino acids. The chain's CDR3 is CASIDKTALEALETQYF. DNA for the CDR3: TGTGCCAGCATCGATAAGACAGCTTTAGAGGCTTTAGAGACCCAGTACTTC.

V and J are TRBV28 and TRBJ2-5; D remains ambiguous. The V gene lost 5 bases and the J gene lost 6 bases, with 10 bases spanning the gap. Germline assignment: CDR1 MDHEN and CDR2 SYDVKM. There are 12 residues in the CDR3. CDR3 bases: TGTGCCAGCAGTCCCCGAACACAGACCCAGTACTTC. It translates to CASSPRTQTQYF.

The table lists this clone with a few counts. The gene calls are TRBV7-9 and TRBJ2-7; 8 bases are shared with TRBD1. The trim removed 5 bases at V and 6 bases at J, leaving 3 bases unmatched. The germline CDR1 and CDR2 sequences are SEHNR and FQNEAQ (reference sequence). The CDR3 spans 12 residues. The CDR3: CASSEQGGEQYF. The CDR3 bases are TGTGCCAGCAGCGAACAGGGGGGCGAGCAGTACTTC. The full variable domain, rest sourced from reference TRBV7-9 and TRBJ2-7, is DTGVSQNPRHKITKRGQNVTFRCDPISEHNRLYWYRQTLGQGPEFLTYFQNEAQLEKSRLLSDRFSAERPKGSFSTLEIQRTEQGDSAMYLCASSEQGGEQYFGPGTRLTVT.

Turning to this clone: This specimen includes other DNA sequences encoding the same CDR3. The V call is TRBV7-2, the J call TRBJ2-5, with D possibly TRBD1 on 6 matching bases. This CDR3 region has 14 residues. The V gene's germline CDR1 is SGHTA and CDR2 FQGNSA. V lost 5 bases and J lost 1, with 11 bases in between. The CDR3 DNA follows: TGTGCCAGCAGCCCACAGGGAGCCCAAGAGACCCAGTACTTC. Protein sequence: CASSPQGAQETQYF. Filled out from reference TRBV7-2 and TRBJ2-5, the complete variable domain reads GAGVSQSPSNKVTEKGKDVELRCDPISGHTALYWYRQSLGQGLEFLIYFQGNSAPDKSGLPSDRFSAERTGGSVSTLTIQRTQQEDSAVYLCASSPQGAQETQYFGPGTRLLVL.

This chain connects TRBV6-6 to TRBJ1-1; TRBD1 is a possible D gene (5 bases). CDR1 is MNHNY, CDR2 SVGAGI, per germline (reference sequence). V was pared by 0 bases and J by 11 bases, with 22 bases between. The length of the CDR3 is 16 residues. CDR3 nucleotides: TGTGCCAGCAGTTACTCAATAAGGGAGGGGCCAGGACGTGCTTTCTTT. Encoded protein: CASSYSIREGPGRAFF.

The chain uses TRBV11-3 and TRBJ2-7; 11 bases are a match to TRBD2. CDR3 length: 15 residues. Unmatched junction bases numbered 5, after V lost 5 bases and J lost 2 bases. Germline CDR1 SGHNT, CDR2 YENEEA. The CDR3 reads CASSLFSGGAYEQYF. The CDR3 nucleotides are TGTGCCAGCAGCCTCTTTAGCGGGGGGGCCTACGAGCAGTACTTC.

This sequence joins TRBV6-1 and TRBJ2-2; TRBD1 might be the D (6 bases). Trimming cost V 1 base and J 2 bases, with 14 bases left between them. The CDR3 is made up of 17 amino acids. In germline, CDR1 is MNHNS, CDR2 SASEGT. CDR3 region: CASSEGGWGPNTGELFF. The CDR3 nucleotides are TGTGCCAGCAGTGAAGGGGGATGGGGGCCAAACACCGGGGAGCTGTTTTTT.

The rearrangement joins TRBV6-5 to TRBJ2-3; D is perhaps TRBD1 (5 bases). This CDR3 has 13 amino acids. Trimming removed 5 bases at V and 1 base at J, with 7 bases between. Germline CDR1 MNHEY, CDR2 SVGAGI. CDR3 loop: CASSTGRTDTQYF. The CDR3 DNA reads as TGTGCCAGCAGTACAGGACGCACAGATACGCAGTATTTT.

The genes are TRBV6-5 and TRBJ2-5; D perhaps matches TRBD2 (5 bases). The V end lost 6 bases, the J end lost 2 bases, and 10 bases lay between the germline ends. Looked up from germline, CDR1 is MNHEY and CDR2 is SVGAGI. The CDR3 totals 13 residues. In DNA, the CDR3 is TGTGCCAGCAGGCGGACTGCACAAGAGACCCAGTACTTC. Translated: CASRRTAQETQYF.

The rearrangement joins TRBV10-1 to TRBJ2-7; the match to TRBD1 covers 8 bases. The CDR3 sequence is 14 residues long. The V and J ends lost 8 bases and 2 bases, in that order; junction bases with no gene match: 8. CDR1 is WNHNN, CDR2 SYGVQD, per germline (reference sequence). The CDR3 sequence is CASPHQDRAYEQYF. The DNA for the CDR3 is TGCGCCAGCCCTCACCAGGACAGGGCCTACGAGCAGTACTTC.

Here the CDR3 DNA reads TGTGCCTGCCGAGGATCCTACGAGCAGTACTTC. Its translation is CACRGSYEQYF. The chain recombines TRBV7-8 with TRBJ2-7; unclear D gene. With 11 bases removed from V and 1 base from J, the gap between germline ends came to 9 bases. The germline V gene has CDR1 SGHVS and CDR2 FQNEAQ. CDR3 length: 11 residues.

The J gene is TRBJ2-7, the V gene TRBV10-2; D might be TRBD1 (6 bases). CDR1 is WSHSY, CDR2 SAAADI, per germline. The CDR3 loop spans 19 amino acids. V dropped 3 bases and J dropped 5 bases, with 29 bases sitting between them. CDR3: CASSETLLTQGTGGHEQYF. The CDR3 nucleotides are TGCGCCAGCAGTGAAACACTCCTTACACAGGGAACTGGCGGCCACGAGCAGTACTTC.

This clone was seen a handful of times. This chain uses TRBV2 with TRBJ1-5; no clear D. V was pared by 5 bases and J by 6 bases, with 8 bases between. The CDR3 extends over 12 amino acids. Germline V lookup: CDR1 SNHLY, CDR2 FYNNEI. CDR3 loop: CASSWARQPQHF. CDR3 coding DNA: TGTGCCAGCAGTTGGGCCCGTCAGCCCCAGCATTTT.

This CDR3 is CASRGGRTTGELFF. In DNA, the CDR3 is TGTGCCAGCAGGGGGGGACGGACGACCGGGGAGCTGTTTTTT. The chain links TRBV2 to TRBJ2-2; perhaps TRBD2 as D (6 bases). The ends were cut back, 6 bases at V and 5 bases at J, with 13 bases in the middle. The V gene's germline CDR1 is SNHLY and CDR2 FYNNEI. This CDR3 comprises 14 residues. Looking up the rest from reference TRBV2 and TRBJ2-2 gives the full variable domain: EPEVTQTPSHQVTQMGQEVILRCVPISNHLYFYWYRQILGQKVEFLVSFYNNEISEKSEIFDDQFSVERPDGSNFTLKIRSTKLEDSAMYFCASRGGRTTGELFFGEGSRLTVL.

This rearrangement joins TRBV6-5 to TRBJ1-3, with D maybe TRBD1 (6 bases). The V gene's germline CDR1 is MNHEY and CDR2 SVGAGI. Trimming removed 5 bases from V and 4 bases from J, with 15 bases in between. The CDR3 is made up of 15 amino acids. DNA of the CDR3: TGTGCCAGCAGTCCCATGAGGGGGGGCGGAAACACCATATATTTT. This encodes CASSPMRGGGNTIYF.

The chain employs TRBV6-1 and TRBJ1-2; no definite D call. Germline CDR1 is MNHNS and CDR2 is SASEGT. The CDR3 runs 16 residues. V lost 0 bases, J lost 7 bases, and 18 bases lay in between. CDR3 nucleotide sequence: TGTGCCAGCAGTGAAGCGCGGTGGAGGGTTCTTGCTGGCTACACCTTC. It yields the protein CASSEARWRVLAGYTF.

The rearrangement joins TRBV5-8 to TRBJ1-1; D call uncertain. Germline-derived CDR1 and CDR2 are SGHTS and YDEGEE. Trimming cost V 1 base and J 0 bases, with 7 bases left between them. This CDR3 spans 14 amino acids. This CDR3 is CASSLTHLNTEAFF. The CDR3 DNA follows: TGTGCCAGCAGCTTGACTCACTTGAACACTGAAGCTTTCTTT. Based on the CDR3 plus reference TRBV5-8 and TRBJ1-1, the full variable domain is EAGVTQSPTHLIKTRGQQATLRCSPISGHTSVYWYQQALGLGLQFLLWYDEGEERNRGNFPPRFSGRQFPNYSSELNVNALELEDSALYLCASSLTHLNTEAFFGQGTRLTVV.

The chain has TRBV18 and TRBJ1-3; 7 bases map to TRBD1. CDR1 is KGHSH, CDR2 LQKENI, per germline. The trim removed 4 bases at V and 1 base at J, leaving 1 base unmatched. The CDR3 covers 14 residues. CDR3 region: CASSRGQSGNTIYF. The CDR3 nucleotides are TGTGCCAGCTCACGGGGACAGTCTGGAAACACCATATATTTT.

In this sample, this clone turned up once. J is TRBJ2-7 and V is TRBV12-5, with a possible D match to TRBD2 (6 bases). Trimming shortened V by 6 bases and J by 3 bases, and 18 bases separated the two germline ends. This CDR3 comprises 15 residues. Germline V lookup: CDR1 LGHNT, CDR2 FRNRAP. This CDR3 reads CASGAPGGNLYEQYF. The CDR3 coding sequence is TGTGCTAGTGGGGCCCCAGGAGGGAACCTCTACGAGCAGTACTTC.

The V and J genes are TRBV7-9 and TRBJ2-7, with 7 bases aligning to TRBD1. V shed 4 bases, J shed 5 bases, and the junction held 8 bases outside the gene matches. There are 14 residues in the CDR3. CDR1 and CDR2 from the germline V gene are SEHNR and FQNEAQ (reference sequence). CDR3 DNA: TGTGCCAGCAGCTATCGGGACAGCACCGACGAGCAGTACTTC. Translated, it gives CASSYRDSTDEQYF.

The chain has TRBV30 and TRBJ2-5, with a tentative D call TRBD1 (6 bases). Deletions cut 5 bases from V and 5 bases from J, with 15 bases between. The CDR3 is 13 residues long. Germline CDR1 and CDR2: GTSNPN and SVGIG (reference sequence). The CDR3 DNA reads TGTGCCTGGGTGACAGGTGCTGGGGAGACCCAGTACTTC. Translated, it gives CAWVTGAGETQYF. The entire variable domain, with the rest obtained from reference TRBV30 and TRBJ2-5, is as follows: SQTIHQWPATLVQPVGSPLSLECTVEGTSNPNLYWYRQAAGRGLQLLFYSVGIGQISSEVPQNLSASRPQDRQFILSSKKLLLSDSGFYLCAWVTGAGETQYFGPGTRLLVL.

This chain connects TRBV2 to TRBJ1-5, with TRBD1 matching over 10 bases. The length of the CDR3 is 15 residues. Germline CDR1 reads SNHLY; CDR2 reads FYNNEI. V lost 6 bases to trimming and J lost 7 bases; unmatched junction nucleotides: 9. The CDR3 region is CASSRPGQGHQPQHF. CDR3 DNA sequence: TGTGCCAGCAGCAGACCGGGACAGGGGCACCAGCCCCAGCATTTT.

The rearrangement links TRBV9 to TRBJ1-2; TRBD1 is a possible D gene (5 bases). This CDR3 is 14 amino acids long. Germline CDR1 SGDLS, CDR2 YYNGEE. Trimming removed 4 bases at V and 4 bases at J, with 14 bases between. CDR3 coding DNA: TGTGCCAGCAGCCTCGGGGGAGGGTCCTATGGCTACACCTTC. It codes for CASSLGGGSYGYTF. The complete variable domain, with remaining parts taken from reference TRBV9 and TRBJ1-2, reads DSGVTQTPKHLITATGQRVTLRCSPRSGDLSVYWYQQSLDQGLQFLIQYYNGEERAKGNILERFSAQQFPDLHSELNLSSLELGDSALYFCASSLGGGSYGYTFGSGTRLTVV.

V is TRBV5-5 and J is TRBJ2-7, with TRBD1 identical over 9 bases. The CDR3 totals 13 residues. The trim removed 4 bases at V and 6 bases at J, leaving 5 bases unmatched. The V gene's germline CDR1 is SGHKS and CDR2 YYEKEE (reference sequence). In DNA form, the CDR3 reads TGTGCCAGCAGCCGTGGGACAGGGTCCGAGCAGTACTTC. Translation gives CASSRGTGSEQYF. The entire variable domain, with the rest obtained from reference TRBV5-5 and TRBJ2-7, is as follows: DAGVTQSPTHLIKTRGQQVTLRCSPISGHKSVSWYQQVLGQGPQFIFQYYEKEERGRGNFPDRFSARQFPNYSSELNVNALLLGDSALYLCASSRGTGSEQYFGPGTRLTVT.

The chain uses TRBV13 and TRBJ1-2, with D possibly TRBD1 on 5 matching bases. The CDR3 contains 16 residues. CDR1 is PRHDT and CDR2 is FYEKMQ in the germline V gene (reference sequence). Trimming took 5 bases from V and 4 from J, leaving 20 bases between them. The CDR3 region is CASSKYSLGAVYGYTF. The CDR3 DNA sequence: TGTGCCAGCAGCAAATACTCCCTAGGGGCGGTCTATGGCTACACCTTC.

The chain combines TRBV30 with TRBJ2-1; D is ambiguous. CDR3 length: 14 amino acids. The germline V gene encodes CDR1 GTSNPN and CDR2 SVGIG (reference sequence). Trimming removed 4 bases at V and 0 bases at J, with 10 bases between. Written as DNA, the CDR3 is TGTGCCTGGAACGAGAGCCCCTCCTACAATGAGCAGTTCTTC. Amino acids: CAWNESPSYNEQFF.

The genes are TRBV27 and TRBJ2-5; 7 bases are shared with TRBD1. J gave up 7 bases and V 1 base, and 6 bases lay outside the gene matches. The CDR3 totals 14 residues. The germline gives CDR1 MNHEY, CDR2 SMNVEV (reference sequence). CDR3 sequence (DNA): TGTGCCAGCAGTTTATTTTCAGGGGGAGCGACCCAGTACTTC. Amino acids: CASSLFSGGATQYF.